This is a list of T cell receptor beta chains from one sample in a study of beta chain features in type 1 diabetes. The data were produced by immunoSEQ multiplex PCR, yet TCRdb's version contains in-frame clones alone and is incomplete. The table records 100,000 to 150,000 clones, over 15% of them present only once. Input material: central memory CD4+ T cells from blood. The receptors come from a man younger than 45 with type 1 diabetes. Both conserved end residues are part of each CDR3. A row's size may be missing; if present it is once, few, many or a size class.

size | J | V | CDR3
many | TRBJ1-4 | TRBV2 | CASRFGRVHNEKLFF
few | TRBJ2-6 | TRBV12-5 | CASGAGTASSGANVLTF
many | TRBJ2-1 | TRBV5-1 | CASGGRGYNEQFF
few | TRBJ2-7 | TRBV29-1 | CSGGRPEEQYF
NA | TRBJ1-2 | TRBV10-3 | CAISEADYGYTF
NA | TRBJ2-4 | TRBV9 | CASSPGLAGEMAAKNIQYF
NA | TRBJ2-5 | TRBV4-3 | CASSQDPAGSQETQYF
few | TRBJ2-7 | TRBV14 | CASSRDHYEQYF
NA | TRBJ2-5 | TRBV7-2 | CASSLVVERGRRETQYF
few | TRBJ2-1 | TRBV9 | CASSANRGSEQFF
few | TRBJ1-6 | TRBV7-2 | CASSLDQPHNSPLHF
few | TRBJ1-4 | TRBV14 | CASSSGRPGEKLFF
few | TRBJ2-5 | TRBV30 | CAWSVLTETQYF
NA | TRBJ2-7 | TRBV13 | CASSSSGDRTPYEQYF
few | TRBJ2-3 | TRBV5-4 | CASSLDQRSTDTQYF
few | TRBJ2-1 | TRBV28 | CASSSPVPYNEQFF
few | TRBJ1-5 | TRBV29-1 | CSGQQGASPSSNQPQHF
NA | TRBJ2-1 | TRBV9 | CASSPQTRRDEQFF
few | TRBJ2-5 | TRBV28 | CASSPPTGGAETQYF
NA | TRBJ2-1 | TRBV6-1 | CASRRTYNEQFF
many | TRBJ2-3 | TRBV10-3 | CAISESVATDTQYF
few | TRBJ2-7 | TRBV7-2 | CASSLGGQGIYEQYF
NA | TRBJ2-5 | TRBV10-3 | CAISESFNQETQYF
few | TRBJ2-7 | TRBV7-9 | CASSLGSSSTYEQYF
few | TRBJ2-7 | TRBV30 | CAFKVNRAYEQYF
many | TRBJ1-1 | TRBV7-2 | CASSTQENTEAFF
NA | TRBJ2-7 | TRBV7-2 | CASSLTGQTSYEQYF
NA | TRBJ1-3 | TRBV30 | CACPGTPGNTIYF
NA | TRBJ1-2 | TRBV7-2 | CASSFRTDYGYTF
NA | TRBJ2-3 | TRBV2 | CASSVASTDTQYF
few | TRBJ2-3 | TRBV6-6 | CASRRAAGGADTQYF
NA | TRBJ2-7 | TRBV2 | CASSGAGTGNRYEQYF
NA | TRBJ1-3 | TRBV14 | CASSKDRPSGNTIYF